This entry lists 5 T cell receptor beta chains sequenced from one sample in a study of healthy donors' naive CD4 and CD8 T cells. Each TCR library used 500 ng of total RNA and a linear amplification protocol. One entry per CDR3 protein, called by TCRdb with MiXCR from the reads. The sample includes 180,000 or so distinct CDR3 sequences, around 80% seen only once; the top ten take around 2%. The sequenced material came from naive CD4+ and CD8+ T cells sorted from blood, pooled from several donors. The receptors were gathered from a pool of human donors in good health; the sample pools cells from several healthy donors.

The CDR3 DNA follows: TGCAGCGTTGGTTATGAGCAGTTCTTC. It is translated as CSVGYEQFF. V is TRBV29-1 and J is TRBJ2-1; D is ambiguous. V lost 4 bases and J lost 8, with 3 bases in between. In germline, CDR1 is SQVTM, CDR2 ANQGSEA. This CDR3 is 9 amino acids long.

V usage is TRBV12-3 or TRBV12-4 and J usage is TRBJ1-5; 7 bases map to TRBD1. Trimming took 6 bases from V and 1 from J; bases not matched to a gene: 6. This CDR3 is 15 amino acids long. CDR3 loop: CASSRQGLSNQPQHF. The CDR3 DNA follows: TGTGCCAGCAGCCGACAGGGATTGAGCAATCAGCCCCAGCATTTT.

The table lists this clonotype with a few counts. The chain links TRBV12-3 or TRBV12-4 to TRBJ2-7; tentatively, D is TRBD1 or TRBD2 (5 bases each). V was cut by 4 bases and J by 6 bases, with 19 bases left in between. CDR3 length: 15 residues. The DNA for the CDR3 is TGTGCCAGCAGTTATGACAGCGGCCCGGGTAGCGAGCAGTACGTC. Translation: CASSYDSGPGSEQYV.

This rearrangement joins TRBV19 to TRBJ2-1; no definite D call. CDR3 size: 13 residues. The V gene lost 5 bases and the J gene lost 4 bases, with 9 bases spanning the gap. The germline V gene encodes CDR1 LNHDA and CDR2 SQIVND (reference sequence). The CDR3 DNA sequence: TGTGCCAGTAGTGTCGGGCTGTACAATGAGCAGTTCTTC. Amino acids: CASSVGLYNEQFF.

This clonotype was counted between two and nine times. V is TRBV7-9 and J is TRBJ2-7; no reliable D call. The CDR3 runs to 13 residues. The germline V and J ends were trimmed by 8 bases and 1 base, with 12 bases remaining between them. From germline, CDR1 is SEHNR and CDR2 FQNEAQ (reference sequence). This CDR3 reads CASSRSNSYEQYV. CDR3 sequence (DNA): TGTGCCAGCTCTCGTTCGAATTCCTACGAGCAGTACGTC.